This T cell receptor beta chain is drawn from a study of regulatory T cells in long-lasting Graves disease. Germline-derived CDR1 and CDR2 are LNHDA and SQIVND (reference sequence). V dropped 7 bases and J dropped 3 bases, with 6 bases sitting between them. This CDR3 region has 11 residues. Building the TCR beta libraries relied on iRepertoire HTBI primers, and CDR3 regions underwent Arm-PCR. A single record per CDR3 protein comes from TCRdb applying MiXCR to the multiplex PCR reads. The sample has some 280,000 distinct CDR3 sequences; around 23% are singletons. Documented time point: persistent/refractory GD, antithyroid drugs over 5 years with positive TRAb. Isolated PBMC RNA provided the starting material for the TCR library.

The origin of this receptor is a female donor with Graves disease. The chain is built from TRBV19 and TRBJ2-5; D is unresolved. The sample consisted of peripheral blood mononuclear cells (PBMCs), taken when the disease was refractory, from a patient treated with antithyroid drugs. The DNA for the CDR3 is TGTGCCAGTAAGGTAGAAGAGACCCAGTACTTC. It codes for CASKVEETQYF.